This T cell receptor (beta chain) originates from a study of identical twins. Findings and limits, study-wide: Twin pairs had excess sharing that was weaker in beta out-of-frame sequences.

Trimming stripped 3 bases from V and 3 bases from J, with 10 bases between. Germline loops: CDR1 SGDLS, CDR2 YYNGEE. This CDR3 is built from 14 residues. TCRdb re-analysed the 5' RACE reads in MiXCR, keeping a single row per CDR3 protein. The sample includes about 890,000 distinct CDR3 sequences, about 12% of them seen just once. As regards this clonotype: Its target is unknown.

The same sample was also used in a study of yellow fever vaccine responses in identical twins.

The chain combines TRBV9 with TRBJ2-1, with D uncertain. The sequencing input was PBMCs. The receptor's source is a woman under 30 in good health. The CDR3 reads CASSGRGFYNEQFF. The CDR3 DNA is TGTGCCAGCAGCGGCCGTGGTTTCTACAATGAGCAGTTCTTC. The full variable domain, its missing parts supplied by reference TRBV9 and TRBJ2-1, is DSGVTQTPKHLITATGQRVTLRCSPRSGDLSVYWYQQSLDQGLQFLIQYYNGEERAKGNILERFSAQQFPDLHSELNLSSLELGDSALYFCASSGRGFYNEQFFGPGTRLTVL.